This passage covers 12 T cell receptor beta chains from one sample sequenced in a study of blood T cell repertoires in COVID-19. The repertoire was sequenced with immunoSEQ multiplex PCR; TCRdb's copy has only in-frame clones and lacks some. The sample records about half a million clones, roughly nine tenths being singletons. The sequencing sample was made of PBMCs or T cells enriched from blood (not recorded which). These receptors were collected from a woman aged 55-75 years who had recovered from COVID-19.

CDR3 DNA sequence: TGTGCCAGCAGCGTAGGAGGGTTGGGACAGAGTCAACTGTTTTTT. It codes for CASSVGGLGQSQLFF. The genes are TRBV9 and TRBJ1-4; 7 bases fit TRBD1. The CDR3 spans 15 residues. CDR1 and CDR2 (germline): SGDLS, YYNGEE. V gave up 0 bases and J gave up 12 bases; unmatched junction bases: 11.

This chain links TRBV19 with TRBJ1-6; the D gene is possibly TRBD1 (5 bases). Per germline, CDR1 LNHDA and CDR2 SQIVND (reference sequence). The CDR3 loop spans 15 amino acids. V was cut by 3 bases and J by 10 bases, with 16 bases left in between. In nucleotides, the CDR3 is TGTGCCAGTAGTATTGGGGGACTCCAAGGGTCACCCCTCCACTTT. This codes for CASSIGGLQGSPLHF.

V is TRBV19 and J is TRBJ1-5, with TRBD1 matching over 8 bases. V was pared by 7 bases and J by 4 bases, with 12 bases of the junction left unmatched. The germline CDR1 and CDR2 sequences are LNHDA and SQIVND (reference sequence). The CDR3 extends over 16 amino acids. CDR3 sequence reads: CASTPTNRGSNQPQHF. Here the CDR3 DNA reads TGTGCCAGTACCCCTACAAACAGGGGGTCGAATCAGCCCCAGCATTTT.

This clone appeared once. The V call is TRBV20-1, the J call TRBJ1-2; a weak D match, TRBD1 (6 bases). Germline-derived CDR1 and CDR2 are DFQATT and SNEGSKA (reference sequence). V shed 3 bases and J shed 12 bases, with 14 bases lying between them. This CDR3 is 11 amino acids long. Here the CDR3 reads CSASWGGEHTF. The CDR3 DNA is TGCAGTGCTAGTTGGGGGGGCGAGCACACCTTC.

CDR3 loop: CASSQIGQGPSGNTIYF. In nucleotides, the CDR3 is TGTGCCAGCAGCCAAATAGGACAGGGGCCCTCTGGAAACACCATATATTTT. This chain joins TRBV7-9 and TRBJ1-3; 9 nucleotides agree with TRBD1. The J segment lost 0 bases and the V segment lost 5 bases, leaving 8 bases of the junction unmatched. Germline assignment: CDR1 SEHNR and CDR2 FQNEAQ (reference sequence). The CDR3 runs to 17 residues.

The CDR3 loop is CASSWGQSTNYGYTF. The DNA of the CDR3 is TGCGCCAGCAGCTGGGGACAGTCTACTAACTATGGCTACACCTTC. The chain couples TRBV5-1 to TRBJ1-2; 7 bases are a match to TRBD1. The CDR3 totals 15 residues. Germline V gives CDR1 SGHRS, CDR2 YFSETQ. Unmatched junction bases numbered 5, after V lost 3 bases and J lost 0 bases.

The chain couples TRBV5-1 to TRBJ2-1, with TRBD1 matching 11 bases. V lost 8 bases and J lost 0; bases outside the gene matches: 16. Per germline, CDR1 SGHRS and CDR2 YFSETQ. This CDR3 contains 19 residues. CDR3 nucleotides: TGCGCCAGTTATCCGGGACAGGGGGTGACTTCGGGCTCCTACAATGAGCAGTTCTTC. Translating gives CASYPGQGVTSGSYNEQFF.

The chain joins TRBV5-1 to TRBJ1-6; 8 nucleotides match TRBD1. The CDR3 length is 14 residues. V trimming: 6 bases; J trimming: 8 bases; junction bases outside the gene matches: 7. Germline CDR1 and CDR2: SGHRS and YFSETQ. The chain's CDR3 is CASTYGQGDSPLHF. CDR3 in DNA: TGCGCCAGCACCTATGGACAGGGTGATTCACCCCTCCACTTT.

The V call is TRBV5-1, the J call TRBJ1-3; 7 positions match TRBD1. The V segment lost 1 base and the J segment 0 bases; nucleotides outside the gene matches: 10. The CDR3 spans 18 residues. CDR1 is SGHRS, CDR2 YFSETQ, per germline. CDR3 residues: CASSLTPGQPNSGNTIYF. In nucleotides, the CDR3 is TGCGCCAGCAGCTTGACTCCGGGACAGCCGAACTCTGGAAACACCATATATTTT.

The rearrangement uses TRBV3-1 (or the pseudogene TRBV3-2) and TRBJ1-2, with 12 bases matching TRBD1. The CDR3 spans 14 residues. With V trimmed by 4 bases and J by 6 bases, 3 bases remained unmatched. Germline loops: CDR1 LGHDT, CDR2 YNNKEL (reference sequence). The CDR3 DNA reads TGTGCCAGCAGCCGGGGGGACAGGGGGCATGGCTACACCTTC. Translating gives CASSRGDRGHGYTF.

V gene TRBV10-2 combines with J gene TRBJ1-2; 9 bases map to TRBD1. The germline V gene encodes CDR1 WSHSY and CDR2 SAAADI. This CDR3 spans 14 amino acids. V lost 7 bases to trimming and J lost 3 bases; unmatched junction nucleotides: 6. The CDR3 nucleotides read TGCGCCAGCACCGGGACAGGGAGCCACTATGGCTACACCTTC. Its protein is CASTGTGSHYGYTF.

This clone was detected only once. This chain connects TRBV4-2 to TRBJ2-3; 9 nucleotides align to TRBD2. The CDR3 spans 16 residues. Trimming took 6 bases from V and 3 from J; bases not matched to a gene: 10. CDR1 and CDR2 (germline): LGHNA, YNFKEQ. CDR3 sequence (DNA): TGTGCCAGCAGGAGAGCGGGGGGCGCCAGTACAGATACGCAGTATTTT. It encodes CASRRAGGASTDTQYF.